Each of the 6 T cell receptor beta chains below was sequenced from the same sample in a study of OX40 agonist ivuxolimab in advanced cancers. Sequencing used immunoSEQ multiplex PCR; TCRdb keeps in-frame clones, though not all of them. The data hold around 56,000 clones, with approximately 91% observed a single time. The sample here was CD4+ or CD8+ T cells sorted from blood, taken in a trial of the OX40 agonist ivuxolimab. These TCRs come from an adult with an advanced solid tumor such as melanoma, head and neck, liver or kidney cancer.

This clone was counted between two and nine times. This chain connects TRBV28 to TRBJ1-1, with TRBD1 matching 10 bases. V shed 5 bases, J shed 1 base, and the junction held 4 bases outside the gene matches. Germline V gives CDR1 MDHEN, CDR2 SYDVKM. CDR3 length: 15 residues. The CDR3, as DNA: TGTGCCAGCAGTCCAGGGACAGGGGCGAACACTGAAGCTTTCTTT. It yields the protein CASSPGTGANTEAFF.

In its sample, this clone was seen once. The chain recombines TRBV30 with TRBJ2-1; either TRBD1 or TRBD2 may fit D (6 bases each). This CDR3 has 15 residues. Trimming shortened V by 0 bases and J by 7 bases, and 16 bases separated the two germline ends. Germline CDR1 and CDR2: GTSNPN and SVGIG (reference sequence). CDR3 nucleotide sequence: TGTGCCTGGAGTGTACTCGGGTCGGGGGCAAATGAGCAGTTCTTC. It is translated as CAWSVLGSGANEQFF.

This chain's CDR3 is CASSSPRGLADTNEQFF. The CDR3, as DNA: TGTGCCAGCAGCTCACCCCGGGGACTAGCGGACACTAATGAGCAGTTCTTC. The chain uses TRBV7-9 and TRBJ2-1; 11 positions agree with TRBD2. Germline-derived CDR1 and CDR2 are SEHNR and FQNEAQ (reference sequence). The trim removed 4 bases at V and 7 bases at J, leaving 12 bases unmatched. The CDR3 consists of 17 residues.

This clone has only one observation. V is TRBV27 and J is TRBJ2-1, with D tentatively TRBD2 (5 bases). The CDR3 totals 13 residues. Trimming left V 6 bases short and J 3 bases short, with 9 bases between. Germline CDR1 and CDR2: MNHEY and SMNVEV (reference sequence). For the CDR3, the DNA is TGTGCCAGCAGCCACGGACTCTACAATGAGCAGTTCTTC. Protein product: CASSHGLYNEQFF.

V and J are TRBV2 and TRBJ2-7; unclear D gene. CDR3 length: 10 residues. Trimming pared 4 bases from V and 2 bases from J, leaving 0 bases between. From germline, CDR1 is SNHLY and CDR2 FYNNEI. The CDR3 here is CASSAYEQYF. For the CDR3, the DNA is TGTGCCAGCAGTGCCTACGAGCAGTACTTC. The whole variable domain, remainder taken from reference TRBV2 and TRBJ2-7, is EPEVTQTPSHQVTQMGQEVILRCVPISNHLYFYWYRQILGQKVEFLVSFYNNEISEKSEIFDDQFSVERPDGSNFTLKIRSTKLEDSAMYFCASSAYEQYFGPGTRLTVT.

CDR3 sequence: CASSGGQRSTEAFF. CDR3 coding DNA: TGTGCCAGCAGCGGGGGACAAAGGTCCACTGAAGCTTTCTTT. The V gene is TRBV13, the J gene TRBJ1-1; D is perhaps TRBD1 (6 bases). With 5 bases removed from V and 4 bases from J, the gap between germline ends came to 14 bases. CDR3 length: 14 amino acids. Germline values: CDR1 PRHDT, CDR2 FYEKMQ (reference sequence).